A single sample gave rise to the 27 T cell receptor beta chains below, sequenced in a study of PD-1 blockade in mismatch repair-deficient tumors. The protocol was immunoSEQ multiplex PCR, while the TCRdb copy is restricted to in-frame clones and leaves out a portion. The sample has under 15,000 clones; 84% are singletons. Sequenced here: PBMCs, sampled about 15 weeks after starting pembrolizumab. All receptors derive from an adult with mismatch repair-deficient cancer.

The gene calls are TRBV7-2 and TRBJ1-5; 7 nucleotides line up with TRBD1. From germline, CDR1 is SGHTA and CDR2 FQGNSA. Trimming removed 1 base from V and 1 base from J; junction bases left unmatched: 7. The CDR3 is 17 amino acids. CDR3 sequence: CASSLGFLDRSNQPQHF. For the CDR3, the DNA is TGTGCCAGCAGCTTAGGATTCTTGGACAGGAGCAATCAGCCCCAGCATTTT.

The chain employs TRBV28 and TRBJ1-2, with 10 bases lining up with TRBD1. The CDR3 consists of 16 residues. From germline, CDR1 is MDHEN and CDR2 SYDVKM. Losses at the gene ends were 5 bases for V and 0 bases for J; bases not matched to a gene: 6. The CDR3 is CASSPNGQGANYGYTF. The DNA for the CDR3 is TGTGCCAGCAGTCCTAATGGACAGGGGGCTAACTATGGCTACACCTTC.

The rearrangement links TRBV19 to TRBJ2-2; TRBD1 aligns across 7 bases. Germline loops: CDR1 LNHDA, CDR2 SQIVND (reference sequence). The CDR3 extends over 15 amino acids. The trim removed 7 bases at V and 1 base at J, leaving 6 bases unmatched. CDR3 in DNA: TGTGCCAGTACCCCGGGACAGAAGAACACCGGGGAGCTGTTTTTT. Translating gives CASTPGQKNTGELFF.

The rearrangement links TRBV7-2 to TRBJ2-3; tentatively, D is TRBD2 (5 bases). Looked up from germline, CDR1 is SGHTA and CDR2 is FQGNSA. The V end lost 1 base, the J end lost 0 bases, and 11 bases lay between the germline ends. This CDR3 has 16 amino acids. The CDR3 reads CASSLVSGRSTDTQYF. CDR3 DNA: TGTGCCAGCAGCTTAGTAAGCGGCAGAAGCACAGATACGCAGTATTTT.

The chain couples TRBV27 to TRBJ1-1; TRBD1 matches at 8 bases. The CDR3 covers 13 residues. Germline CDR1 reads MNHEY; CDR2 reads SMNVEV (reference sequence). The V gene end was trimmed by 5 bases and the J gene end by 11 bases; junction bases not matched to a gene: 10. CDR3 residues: CASSRPTGVDAFF. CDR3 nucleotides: TGTGCCAGCAGTCGCCCGACAGGGGTTGACGCTTTCTTT.

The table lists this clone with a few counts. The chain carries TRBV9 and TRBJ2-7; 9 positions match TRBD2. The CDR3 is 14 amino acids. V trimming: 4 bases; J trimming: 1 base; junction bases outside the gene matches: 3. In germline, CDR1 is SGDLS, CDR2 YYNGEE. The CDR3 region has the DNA TGTGCCAGCAGCACGGGACTAGCATCCTACGAGCAGTACTTC. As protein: CASSTGLASYEQYF.

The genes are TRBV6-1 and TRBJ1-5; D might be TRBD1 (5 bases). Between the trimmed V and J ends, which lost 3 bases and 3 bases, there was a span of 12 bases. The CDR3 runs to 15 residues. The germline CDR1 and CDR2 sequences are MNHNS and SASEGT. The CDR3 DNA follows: TGTGCCAGCAGTGACCCGTCCAGGGTCAATCAGCCCCAGCATTTT. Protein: CASSDPSRVNQPQHF.

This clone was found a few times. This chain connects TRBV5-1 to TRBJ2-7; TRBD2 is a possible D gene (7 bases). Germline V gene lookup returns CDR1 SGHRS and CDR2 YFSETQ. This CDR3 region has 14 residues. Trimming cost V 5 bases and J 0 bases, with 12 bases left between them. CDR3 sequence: CASRVGGASYEQYF. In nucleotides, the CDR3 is TGCGCCAGCAGGGTGGGGGGGGCCTCCTACGAGCAGTACTTC. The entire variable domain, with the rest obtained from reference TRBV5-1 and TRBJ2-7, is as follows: KAGVTQTPRYLIKTRGQQVTLSCSPISGHRSVSWYQQTPGQGLQFLFEYFSETQRNKGNFPGRFSGRQFSNSRSEMNVSTLELGDSALYLCASRVGGASYEQYFGPGTRLTVT.

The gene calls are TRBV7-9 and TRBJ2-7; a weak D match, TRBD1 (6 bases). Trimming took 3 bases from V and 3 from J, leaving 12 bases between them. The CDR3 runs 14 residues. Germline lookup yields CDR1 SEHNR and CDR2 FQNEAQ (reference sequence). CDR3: CASSFQGSSYEQYF. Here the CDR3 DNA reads TGTGCCAGCAGCTTCCAGGGGTCCAGCTACGAGCAGTACTTC.

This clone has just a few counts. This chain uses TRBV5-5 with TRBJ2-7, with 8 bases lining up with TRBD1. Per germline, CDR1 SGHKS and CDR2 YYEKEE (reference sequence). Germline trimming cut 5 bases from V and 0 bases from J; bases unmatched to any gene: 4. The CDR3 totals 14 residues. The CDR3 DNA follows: TGTGCCAGCAGTCTCCAGGGGGCCTCCTACGAGCAGTACTTC. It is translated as CASSLQGASYEQYF.

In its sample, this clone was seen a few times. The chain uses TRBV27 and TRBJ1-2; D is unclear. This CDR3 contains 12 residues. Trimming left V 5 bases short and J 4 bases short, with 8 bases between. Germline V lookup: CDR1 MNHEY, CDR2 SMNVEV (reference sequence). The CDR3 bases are TGTGCCAGCAGTACCCGGGGCTATGGCTACACCTTC. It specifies CASSTRGYGYTF.

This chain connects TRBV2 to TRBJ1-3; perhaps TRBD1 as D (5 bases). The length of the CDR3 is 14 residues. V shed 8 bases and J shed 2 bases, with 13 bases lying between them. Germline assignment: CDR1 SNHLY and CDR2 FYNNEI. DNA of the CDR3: TGTGCCAGCTTCGGGGGGAACACTGGAAACACCATATATTTT. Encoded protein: CASFGGNTGNTIYF.

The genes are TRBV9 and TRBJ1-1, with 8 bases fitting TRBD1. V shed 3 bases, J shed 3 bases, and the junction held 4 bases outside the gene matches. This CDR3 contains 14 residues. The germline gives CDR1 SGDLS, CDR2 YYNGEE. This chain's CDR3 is CASSGPRGHTEAFF. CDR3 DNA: TGTGCCAGCAGCGGGCCCAGGGGGCACACTGAAGCTTTCTTT.

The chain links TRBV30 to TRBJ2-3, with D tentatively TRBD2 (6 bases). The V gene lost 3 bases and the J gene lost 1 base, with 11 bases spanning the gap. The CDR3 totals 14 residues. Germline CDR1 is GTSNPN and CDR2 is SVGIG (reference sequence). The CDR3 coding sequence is TGTGCCTGGAGAAGGGCGGGACGCACAGATACGCAGTATTTT. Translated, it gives CAWRRAGRTDTQYF.

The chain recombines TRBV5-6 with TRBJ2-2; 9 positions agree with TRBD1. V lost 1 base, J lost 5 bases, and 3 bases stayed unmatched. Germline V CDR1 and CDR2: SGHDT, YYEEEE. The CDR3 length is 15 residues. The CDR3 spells CASSLTGGSTGELFF. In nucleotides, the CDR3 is TGTGCCAGCAGCTTGACAGGGGGCAGTACCGGGGAGCTGTTTTTT.

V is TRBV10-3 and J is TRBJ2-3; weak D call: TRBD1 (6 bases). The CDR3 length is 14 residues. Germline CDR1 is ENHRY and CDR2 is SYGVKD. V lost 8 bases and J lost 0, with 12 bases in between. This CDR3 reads CAIALTGSTDTQYF. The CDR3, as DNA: TGTGCCATCGCCCTGACAGGTAGCACAGATACGCAGTATTTT.

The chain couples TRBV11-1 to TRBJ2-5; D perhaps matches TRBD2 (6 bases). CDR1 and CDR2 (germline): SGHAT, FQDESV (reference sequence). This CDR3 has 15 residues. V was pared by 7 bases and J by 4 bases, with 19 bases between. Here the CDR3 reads CASNPTRERGETQYF. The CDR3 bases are TGTGCCAGCAACCCAACCCGGGAGAGGGGAGAGACCCAGTACTTC. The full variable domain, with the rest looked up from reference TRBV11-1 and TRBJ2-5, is EAEVAQSPRYKITEKSQAVAFWCDPISGHATLYWYRQILGQGPELLVQFQDESVVDDSQLPKDRFSAERLKGVDSTLKIQPAELGDSAMYLCASNPTRERGETQYFGPGTRLLVL.

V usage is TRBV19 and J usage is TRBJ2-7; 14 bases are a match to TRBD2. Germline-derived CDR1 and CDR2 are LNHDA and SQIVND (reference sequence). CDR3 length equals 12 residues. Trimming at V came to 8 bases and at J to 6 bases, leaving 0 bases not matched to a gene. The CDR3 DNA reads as TGTGCCAGTGGACTAGCGGGAGGCGAGCAGTACTTC. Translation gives CASGLAGGEQYF.

The CDR3 region is CASSVVPGLNNEQFF. In DNA form, the CDR3 reads TGTGCCAGCAGCGTAGTCCCAGGACTTAACAATGAGCAGTTCTTC. V and J are TRBV9 and TRBJ2-1; D is perhaps TRBD2 (5 bases). Per the germline V gene, CDR1 is SGDLS and CDR2 is YYNGEE. CDR3 length: 15 residues. V dropped 0 bases and J dropped 5 bases, with 12 bases sitting between them.

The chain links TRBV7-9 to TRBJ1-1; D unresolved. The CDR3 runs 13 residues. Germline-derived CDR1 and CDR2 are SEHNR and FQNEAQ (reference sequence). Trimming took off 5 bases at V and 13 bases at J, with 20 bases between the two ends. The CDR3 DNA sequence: TGTGCCAGCAGCCGAATAGGCTCTGGGGAGGGTTTCTTT. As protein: CASSRIGSGEGFF.

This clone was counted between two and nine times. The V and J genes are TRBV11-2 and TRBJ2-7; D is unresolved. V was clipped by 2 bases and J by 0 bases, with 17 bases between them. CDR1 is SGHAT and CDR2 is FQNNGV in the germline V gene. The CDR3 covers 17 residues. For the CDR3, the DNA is TGTGCCAGCAGCTTACCCTATGGTGTCCCAAGCTCCTACGAGCAGTACTTC. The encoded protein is CASSLPYGVPSSYEQYF. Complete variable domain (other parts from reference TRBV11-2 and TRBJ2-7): EAGVAQSPRYKIIEKRQSVAFWCNPISGHATLYWYQQILGQGPKLLIQFQNNGVVDDSQLPKDRFSAERLKGVDSTLKIQPAKLEDSAVYLCASSLPYGVPSSYEQYFGPGTRLTVT.

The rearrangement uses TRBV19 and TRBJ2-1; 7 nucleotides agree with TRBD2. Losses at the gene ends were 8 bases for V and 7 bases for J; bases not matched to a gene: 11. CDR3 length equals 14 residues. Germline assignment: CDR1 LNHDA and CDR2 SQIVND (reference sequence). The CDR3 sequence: CASQGGRAENEQFF. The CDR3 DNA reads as TGTGCCAGTCAAGGAGGGAGGGCCGAAAATGAGCAGTTCTTC.

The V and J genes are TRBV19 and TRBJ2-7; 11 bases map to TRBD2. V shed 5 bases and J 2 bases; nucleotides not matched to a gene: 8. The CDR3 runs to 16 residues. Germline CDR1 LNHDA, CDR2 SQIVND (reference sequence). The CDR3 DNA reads TGTGCCAGTAGTCCGCTAATAGCGGGAGGGACCTACGAGCAGTACTTC. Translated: CASSPLIAGGTYEQYF. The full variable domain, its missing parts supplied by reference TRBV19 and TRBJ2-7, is DGGITQSPKYLFRKEGQNVTLSCEQNLNHDAMYWYRQDPGQGLRLIYYSQIVNDFQKGDIAEGYSVSREKKESFPLTVTSAQKNPTAFYLCASSPLIAGGTYEQYFGPGTRLTVT.

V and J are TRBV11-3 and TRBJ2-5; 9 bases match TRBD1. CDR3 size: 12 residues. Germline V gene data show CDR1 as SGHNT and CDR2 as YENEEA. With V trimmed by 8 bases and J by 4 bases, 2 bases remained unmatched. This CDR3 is CASRQGGETQYF. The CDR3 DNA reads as TGTGCCAGCCGACAGGGGGGAGAGACCCAGTACTTC.

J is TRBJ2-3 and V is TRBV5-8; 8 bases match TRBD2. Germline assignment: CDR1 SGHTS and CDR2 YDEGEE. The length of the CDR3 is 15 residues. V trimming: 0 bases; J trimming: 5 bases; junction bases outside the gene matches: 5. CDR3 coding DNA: TGTGCCAGCAGCTTGGCCCCTAGCGGGCAAGATACGCAGTATTTT. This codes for CASSLAPSGQDTQYF.

The CDR3 nucleotides are TGTGCCAGCAGTGACCCTGACAGGGCCGGCAATGAGCAGTTCTTC. As protein: CASSDPDRAGNEQFF. The gene calls are TRBV2 and TRBJ2-1, with 7 bases matching TRBD1. This CDR3 is built from 15 residues. The J segment lost 6 bases and the V segment lost 3 bases, leaving 8 bases of the junction unmatched. CDR1 SNHLY and CDR2 FYNNEI come from the germline V gene.

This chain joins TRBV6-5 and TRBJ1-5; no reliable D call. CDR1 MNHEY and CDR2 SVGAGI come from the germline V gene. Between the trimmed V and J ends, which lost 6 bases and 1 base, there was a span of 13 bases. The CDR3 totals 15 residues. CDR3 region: CASRGGQMSNQPQHF. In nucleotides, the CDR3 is TGTGCCAGCAGGGGAGGCCAAATGAGCAATCAGCCCCAGCATTTT.